This entry lists 21 T cell receptor beta chains sequenced from one sample in a study of shared clonotypes between healthy human individuals. CD45RO negativity and positive selection for CCR7 defined naive CD8 cells, a population that excluded terminally differentiated effector memory CD45RA+ cells. The data were produced by immunoSEQ multiplex PCR, yet TCRdb's version contains in-frame clones alone and is incomplete. In the table there are hundreds of thousands of clones, approximately 96% of which are singletons. The sample comprised naive CD8+ T cells sorted from blood. The receptors here all came from a young woman in good health.

In this sample, this clone turned up once. The rearrangement uses TRBV6-5 and TRBJ2-5; D is uncertain. In germline, CDR1 is MNHEY, CDR2 SVGAGI. The CDR3 is made up of 15 amino acids. With 6 bases removed from V and 4 bases from J, the gap between germline ends came to 18 bases. The CDR3 here is CASRSERTPGETQYF. For the CDR3, the DNA is TGTGCCAGCAGGTCCGAAAGGACCCCGGGAGAGACCCAGTACTTC.

The chain links TRBV19 to TRBJ2-2; weak D call: TRBD2 (5 bases). This CDR3 has 16 residues. Germline loops: CDR1 LNHDA, CDR2 SQIVND (reference sequence). With 5 bases removed from V and 3 bases from J, the gap between germline ends came to 16 bases. DNA for the CDR3: TGTGCCAGTAGTTCCCCGAGGGAGAGGGACACCGGGGAGCTGTTTTTT. It translates to CASSSPRERDTGELFF. Full variable domain (outside the CDR3, taken from reference TRBV19 and TRBJ2-2): DGGITQSPKYLFRKEGQNVTLSCEQNLNHDAMYWYRQDPGQGLRLIYYSQIVNDFQKGDIAEGYSVSREKKESFPLTVTSAQKNPTAFYLCASSSPRERDTGELFFGEGSRLTVL.

The gene calls are TRBV4-1 and TRBJ2-2; 9 bases are a match to TRBD2. The CDR3 totals 18 residues. With 0 bases clipped from V and 0 bases from J, the junction kept 5 bases outside the gene matches. CDR1 is MGHRA, CDR2 YSYEKL, per germline. The CDR3 DNA reads TGCGCCAGCAGCCAAGACGCCCGACTAGCGGCGAACACCGGGGAGCTGTTTTTT. Amino acid sequence: CASSQDARLAANTGELFF.

The chain joins TRBV2 to TRBJ1-6; no clear D gene. In germline, CDR1 is SNHLY, CDR2 FYNNEI. The CDR3 loop spans 14 amino acids. V was trimmed by 3 bases and J by 9 bases, leaving 12 bases between them. This CDR3 reads CASSEAVGVSPLHF. The CDR3, as DNA: TGTGCCAGCAGTGAGGCGGTTGGGGTTTCACCCCTCCACTTT.

The chain links TRBV7-2 to TRBJ2-1; D not resolved. Germline assignment: CDR1 SGHTA and CDR2 FQGNSA. This CDR3 is 13 amino acids long. Trimming stripped 1 base from V and 7 bases from J, with 8 bases between. The CDR3 reads CASSLGAINEQFF. The CDR3 nucleotides read TGTGCCAGCAGCTTAGGAGCAATAAATGAGCAGTTCTTC.

This chain uses TRBV9 with TRBJ2-1; 11 bases are shared with TRBD2. Per germline, CDR1 SGDLS and CDR2 YYNGEE. V lost 3 bases, J lost 10 bases, and 3 bases stayed unmatched. This CDR3 spans 13 amino acids. This CDR3 is CASSGLAGGEQFF. CDR3 DNA sequence: TGTGCCAGCAGCGGCCTAGCGGGAGGAGAGCAGTTCTTC.

The chain carries TRBV5-1 and TRBJ1-1, with D possibly being TRBD1 (6 bases). This CDR3 is 18 amino acids long. Trimming took 4 bases from V and 0 from J, leaving 22 bases between them. Germline CDR1 is SGHRS and CDR2 is YFSETQ. The CDR3 bases are TGCGCCAGCAGCCGTGGGAGAGGGGGAGGTTCCATGAACACTGAAGCTTTCTTT. Translating it yields CASSRGRGGGSMNTEAFF.

CDR3 coding DNA: TGTGCCAGCAGCACCAGCGGGAGCTCCTACGAGCAGTACTTC. Amino acid sequence: CASSTSGSSYEQYF. V usage is TRBV7-9 and J usage is TRBJ2-7; 8 positions agree with TRBD2. After removal of 5 bases from V and 0 bases from J, the junction contained 3 bases not matched to a gene. CDR3 size: 14 residues. The germline V gene encodes CDR1 SEHNR and CDR2 FQNEAQ (reference sequence).

This clone came up a few times. The V gene is TRBV19, the J gene TRBJ2-2; D is unresolved. Germline V gives CDR1 LNHDA, CDR2 SQIVND (reference sequence). The CDR3 spans 11 residues. V lost 5 bases and J 7 bases, leaving 5 bases between the germline ends. In DNA form, the CDR3 reads TGTGCCAGTAGTGTGGGCGGGGAGCTGTTTTTT. This sequence encodes CASSVGGELFF. The full variable domain, with the rest looked up from reference TRBV19 and TRBJ2-2, is DGGITQSPKYLFRKEGQNVTLSCEQNLNHDAMYWYRQDPGQGLRLIYYSQIVNDFQKGDIAEGYSVSREKKESFPLTVTSAQKNPTAFYLCASSVGGELFFGEGSRLTVL.

This clone was counted a single time. The V call is TRBV2, the J call TRBJ2-5; weak D call: TRBD2 (5 bases). Trimming shortened V by 8 bases and J by 11 bases, and 21 bases separated the two germline ends. CDR1 SNHLY and CDR2 FYNNEI come from the germline V gene. The CDR3 has 13 amino acids. The CDR3 bases are TGTGCCAGCCGACGAGTAGGATTGTGGGAGCAGTACTTC. Protein: CASRRVGLWEQYF. Drawing the rest from reference TRBV2 and TRBJ2-5, the complete variable domain is EPEVTQTPSHQVTQMGQEVILRCVPISNHLYFYWYRQILGQKVEFLVSFYNNEISEKSEIFDDQFSVERPDGSNFTLKIRSTKLEDSAMYFCASRRVGLWEQYFGPGTRLLVL.

The V call is TRBV7-2, the J call TRBJ2-3; 7 bases fit TRBD1. Germline CDR1 and CDR2: SGHTA and FQGNSA. The V gene end was trimmed by 6 bases and the J gene end by 2 bases; junction bases not matched to a gene: 5. The CDR3 runs 14 residues. The CDR3: CASSSGTATDTQYF. The CDR3 nucleotides read TGTGCCAGCAGTTCCGGGACAGCCACAGATACGCAGTATTTT. The variable domain in full, completed from reference TRBV7-2 and TRBJ2-3, reads GAGVSQSPSNKVTEKGKDVELRCDPISGHTALYWYRQSLGQGLEFLIYFQGNSAPDKSGLPSDRFSAERTGGSVSTLTIQRTQQEDSAVYLCASSSGTATDTQYFGPGTRLTVL.

The rearrangement uses TRBV6-1 and TRBJ2-1; 9 bases line up with TRBD1. The J segment lost 5 bases and the V segment lost 4 bases, leaving 6 bases of the junction unmatched. Germline V gives CDR1 MNHNS, CDR2 SASEGT. This CDR3 region has 15 residues. This CDR3 is CASSGLTGGNNEQFF. The CDR3 DNA reads as TGTGCCAGCAGTGGTTTGACAGGGGGAAACAATGAGCAGTTCTTC.

This chain joins TRBV6-5 and TRBJ2-1; 9 bases align to TRBD2. Trimming removed 3 bases from V and 7 bases from J; junction bases left unmatched: 4. Looked up from germline, CDR1 is MNHEY and CDR2 is SVGAGI. The CDR3 runs to 14 residues. The CDR3: CASSYSGSANEQFF. DNA for the CDR3: TGTGCCAGCAGTTATAGCGGGAGCGCGAATGAGCAGTTCTTC.

V is TRBV6-5 and J is TRBJ2-3, with D uncertain. The CDR3 is 15 residues long. Germline CDR1 is MNHEY and CDR2 is SVGAGI. Deletions cut 6 bases from V and 6 bases from J, with 19 bases between. The CDR3, as DNA: TGTGCCAGCAGCCCGGGTGGGCAGGCGGCCGATACGCAGTATTTT. Its translation: CASSPGGQAADTQYF.

The chain recombines TRBV2 with TRBJ2-7; D possibly corresponds to TRBD2 (6 bases). CDR1 and CDR2 (germline): SNHLY, FYNNEI. This CDR3 region has 13 residues. V lost 4 bases, J lost 6 bases, and 13 bases lay in between. The CDR3: CASSAASAREQYF. CDR3 nucleotides: TGTGCCAGCAGTGCGGCTAGCGCGCGCGAGCAGTACTTC.

This chain joins TRBV27 and TRBJ2-2; D is unresolved. CDR1 is MNHEY and CDR2 is SMNVEV in the germline V gene (reference sequence). The CDR3 totals 16 residues. The V and J ends lost 0 bases and 1 base respectively, with 9 bases between them. CDR3 loop: CASSLSYLQNTGELFF. The DNA for the CDR3 is TGTGCCAGCAGTTTATCGTATCTACAGAACACCGGGGAGCTGTTTTTT.

Remarks on this clone: The same CDR3 can be traced to other DNA sequences in this sample. The chain joins TRBV28 to TRBJ2-2; D is possibly TRBD2 (5 bases). Germline CDR1 MDHEN, CDR2 SYDVKM. V lost 4 bases, J lost 0 bases, and 6 bases lay in between. The CDR3 consists of 14 residues. CDR3 sequence: CASSSGSNTGELFF. The CDR3 DNA sequence: TGTGCCAGCAGTTCGGGGTCGAACACCGGGGAGCTGTTTTTT.

The J gene is TRBJ1-5, the V gene TRBV25-1; 10 bases line up with TRBD1. The CDR3 extends over 16 amino acids. V lost 2 bases and J lost 1; bases outside the gene matches: 2. Germline V gene sequence: CDR1 MGHDK, CDR2 SYGVNS. This CDR3 is CASSEGTGVSNQPQHF. The CDR3 coding sequence is TGTGCCAGCAGTGAAGGGACAGGGGTGAGCAATCAGCCCCAGCATTTT.

The chain couples TRBV7-9 to TRBJ2-7; D might be TRBD2 (5 bases). Germline lookup yields CDR1 SEHNR and CDR2 FQNEAQ (reference sequence). The CDR3 has 15 amino acids. Trimming removed 1 base at V and 5 bases at J, with 15 bases between. DNA for the CDR3: TGTGCCAGCAGCTTAGTTGGTGAGGGTGTAAACGAGCAGTACTTC. Residues: CASSLVGEGVNEQYF.

This chain links TRBV2 with TRBJ2-7; 7 nucleotides line up with TRBD1. Germline lookup yields CDR1 SNHLY and CDR2 FYNNEI. The length of the CDR3 is 14 residues. The V segment lost 4 bases and the J segment 2 bases; nucleotides outside the gene matches: 5. CDR3 DNA sequence: TGTGCCAGCAGTGGGACAGGCGATACCTACGAGCAGTACTTC. This codes for CASSGTGDTYEQYF.

The V and J genes are TRBV27 and TRBJ2-7, with D hard to call. V lost 4 bases and J lost 2, with 9 bases in between. Germline lookup yields CDR1 MNHEY and CDR2 SMNVEV (reference sequence). This CDR3 is built from 13 residues. CDR3: CASSSRATYEQYF. The CDR3 bases are TGTGCCAGCAGTTCACGGGCCACCTACGAGCAGTACTTC.